What follows is one T cell receptor (beta chain) and its context. Its antigen remains unidentified. Libraries were prepared by immunoSEQ multiplex PCR; TCRdb keeps only in-frame clonotypes and omits some of them. The repertoire holds around 100,000 clones, about 85% seen once, with approximately 5.1% in the top ten. The record originates from a study of T cell responses to AZD1222 COVID-19 vaccine. The study's findings and limits: Most donors were white British and more were female, and clonal diversity was possibly underestimated. A rise in Spike-specific TCR breadth and depth followed two AZD1222 doses. Dominant CD4 TCR responses targeted spike regions 160-218 and 743-854.

The CDR3 has 13 amino acids. The germline gives CDR1 LGHNA, CDR2 YNFKEQ. Between the trimmed V and J ends, which lost 2 bases and 6 bases, there was a span of 11 bases. The sample here was peripheral blood, taken on day 0 of AZD1222 vaccination. V gene TRBV4-2 combines with J gene TRBJ2-7; D gene ambiguous. This TCR was recovered from an adult in good health. The CDR3 reads CASSQLDGLEQYF. In DNA, the CDR3 is TGTGCCAGCAGCCAATTGGACGGCCTCGAGCAGTACTTC.